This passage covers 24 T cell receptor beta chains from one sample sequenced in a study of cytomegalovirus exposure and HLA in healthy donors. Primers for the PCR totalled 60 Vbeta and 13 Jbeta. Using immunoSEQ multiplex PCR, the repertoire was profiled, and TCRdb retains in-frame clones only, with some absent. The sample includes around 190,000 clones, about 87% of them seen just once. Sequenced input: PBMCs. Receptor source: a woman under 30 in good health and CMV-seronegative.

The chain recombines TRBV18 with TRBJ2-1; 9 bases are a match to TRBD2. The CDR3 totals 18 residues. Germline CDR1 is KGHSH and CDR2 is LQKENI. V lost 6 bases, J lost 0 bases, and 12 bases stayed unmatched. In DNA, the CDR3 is TGTGCCAGCTCGGCACGGGCTAGCGGGATAACCTCCTACAATGAGCAGTTCTTC. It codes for CASSARASGITSYNEQFF.

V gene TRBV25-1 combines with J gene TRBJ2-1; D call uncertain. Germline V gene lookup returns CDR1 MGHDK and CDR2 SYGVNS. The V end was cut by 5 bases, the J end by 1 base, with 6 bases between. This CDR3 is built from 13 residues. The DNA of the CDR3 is TGTGCCAGCAGTACGGAGTCCTACAATGAGCAGTTCTTC. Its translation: CASSTESYNEQFF.

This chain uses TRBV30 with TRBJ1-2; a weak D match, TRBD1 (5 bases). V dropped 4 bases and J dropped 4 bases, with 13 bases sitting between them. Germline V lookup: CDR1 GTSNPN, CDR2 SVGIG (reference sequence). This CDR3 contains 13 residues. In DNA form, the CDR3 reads TGTGCCTGGACGCCTGACAGCTTCTATGGCTACACCTTC. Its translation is CAWTPDSFYGYTF.

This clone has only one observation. CDR3 sequence (DNA): TGTGCCATCAGTGATTCGGGGGGAGTTCGTTATACGCAGTATTTT. Its translation is CAISDSGGVRYTQYF. This chain connects TRBV10-3 to TRBJ2-3; 7 bases map to TRBD2. The CDR3 has 15 amino acids. Germline CDR1 reads ENHRY; CDR2 reads SYGVKD. The V segment lost 3 bases and the J segment 7 bases; nucleotides outside the gene matches: 10.

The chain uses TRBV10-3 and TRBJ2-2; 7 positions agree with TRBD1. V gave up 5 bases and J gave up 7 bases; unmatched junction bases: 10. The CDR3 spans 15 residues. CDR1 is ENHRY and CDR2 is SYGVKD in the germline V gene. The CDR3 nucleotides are TGTGCCATCAGTCCCCCCGCTTCAGGGGGCGGGGAGCTGTTTTTT. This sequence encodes CAISPPASGGGELFF.

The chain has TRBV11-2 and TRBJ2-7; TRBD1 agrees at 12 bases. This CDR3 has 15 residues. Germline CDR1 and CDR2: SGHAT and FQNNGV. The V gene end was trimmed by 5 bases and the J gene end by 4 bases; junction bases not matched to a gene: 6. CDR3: CASSIGTGGGYEQYF. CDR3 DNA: TGTGCCAGCAGCATCGGGACAGGGGGCGGTTACGAGCAGTACTTC.

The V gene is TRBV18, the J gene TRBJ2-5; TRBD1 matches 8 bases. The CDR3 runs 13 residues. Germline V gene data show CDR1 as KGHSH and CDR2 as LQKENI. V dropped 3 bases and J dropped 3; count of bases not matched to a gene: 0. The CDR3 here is CASSPGQEETQYF. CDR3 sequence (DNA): TGTGCCAGCTCACCGGGACAGGAAGAGACCCAGTACTTC.

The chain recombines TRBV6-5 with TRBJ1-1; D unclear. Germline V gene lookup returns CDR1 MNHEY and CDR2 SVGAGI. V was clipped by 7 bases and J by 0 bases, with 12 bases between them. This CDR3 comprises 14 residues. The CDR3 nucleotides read TGTGCCAGCATAAGTAGCGTCATGAACACTGAAGCTTTCTTT. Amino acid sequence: CASISSVMNTEAFF.

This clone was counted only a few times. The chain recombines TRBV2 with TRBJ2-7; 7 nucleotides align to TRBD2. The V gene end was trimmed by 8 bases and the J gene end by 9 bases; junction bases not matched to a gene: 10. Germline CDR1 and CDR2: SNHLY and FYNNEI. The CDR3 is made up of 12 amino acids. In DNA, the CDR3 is TGTGCCAGCTCTAACGAGGGAGGGAGGCAGTACTTC. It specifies CASSNEGGRQYF.

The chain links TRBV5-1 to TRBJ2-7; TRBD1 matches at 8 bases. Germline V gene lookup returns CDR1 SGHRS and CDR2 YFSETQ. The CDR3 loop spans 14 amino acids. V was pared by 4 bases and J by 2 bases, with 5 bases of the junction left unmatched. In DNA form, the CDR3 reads TGCGCCAGCAGCACCGGGACAGGCACCTACGAGCAGTACTTC. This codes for CASSTGTGTYEQYF.

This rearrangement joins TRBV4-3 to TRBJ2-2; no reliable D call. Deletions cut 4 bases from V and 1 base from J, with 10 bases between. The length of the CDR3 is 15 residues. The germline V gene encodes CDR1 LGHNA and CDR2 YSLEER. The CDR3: CASSREALNTGELFF. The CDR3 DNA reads TGCGCCAGCAGCCGTGAGGCACTGAACACCGGGGAGCTGTTTTTT.

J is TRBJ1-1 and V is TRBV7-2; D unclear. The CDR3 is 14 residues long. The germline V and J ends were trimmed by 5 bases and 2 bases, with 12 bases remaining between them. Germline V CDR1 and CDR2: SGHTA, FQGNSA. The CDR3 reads CASSLQTANTEAFF. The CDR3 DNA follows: TGTGCCAGCAGCCTACAGACCGCAAACACTGAAGCTTTCTTT.

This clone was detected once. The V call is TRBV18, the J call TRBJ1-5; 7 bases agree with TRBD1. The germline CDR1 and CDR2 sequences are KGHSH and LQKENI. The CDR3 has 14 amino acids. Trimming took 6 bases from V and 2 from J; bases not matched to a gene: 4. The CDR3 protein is CASSQGVGNQPQHF. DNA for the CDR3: TGTGCCAGCTCGCAGGGGGTTGGCAATCAGCCCCAGCATTTT.

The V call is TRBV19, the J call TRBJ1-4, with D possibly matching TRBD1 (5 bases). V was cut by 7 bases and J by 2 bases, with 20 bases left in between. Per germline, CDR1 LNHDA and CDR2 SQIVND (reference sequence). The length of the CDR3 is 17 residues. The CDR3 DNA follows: TGTGCCAGTAACCAGGGACTTCCCGTCAGGACTAATGAAAAACTGTTTTTT. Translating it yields CASNQGLPVRTNEKLFF.

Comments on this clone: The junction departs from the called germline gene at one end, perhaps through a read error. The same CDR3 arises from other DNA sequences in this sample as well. The CDR3 sequence: CASSLRVEGPIYGYTF. CDR3 nucleotide sequence: TGCGCCAGCAGCCTCAGGGTGGAGGGTCCGATCTATGGCTACACCTTC. The chain uses TRBV13 and TRBJ1-2; D is perhaps TRBD1 (5 bases). The CDR3 is 16 residues long. Germline CDR1 and CDR2: PRHDT and FYEKMQ (reference sequence). Full variable domain (missing parts from reference TRBV13 and TRBJ1-2): AAGVIQSPRHLIKEKRETATLKCYPIPRHDTVYWYQQGPGQDPQFLISFYEKMQSDKGSIPDRFSAQQFSDYHSELNMSSLELGDSALYFCASSLRVEGPIYGYTFGSGTRLTVV.

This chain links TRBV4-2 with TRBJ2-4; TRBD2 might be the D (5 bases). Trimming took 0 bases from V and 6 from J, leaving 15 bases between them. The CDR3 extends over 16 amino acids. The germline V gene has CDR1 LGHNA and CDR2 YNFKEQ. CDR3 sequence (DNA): TGTGCCAGCAGCCAAGACTTGGGTACAGCGGTAAACATTCAGTACTTC. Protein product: CASSQDLGTAVNIQYF.

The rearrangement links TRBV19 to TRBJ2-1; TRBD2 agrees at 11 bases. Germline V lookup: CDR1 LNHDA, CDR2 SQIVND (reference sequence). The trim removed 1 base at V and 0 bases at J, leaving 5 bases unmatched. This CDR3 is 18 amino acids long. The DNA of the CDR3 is TGTGCCAGTAGTATAGGGCTAGCGGGGGGTCCCTCCTACAATGAGCAGTTCTTC. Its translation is CASSIGLAGGPSYNEQFF.

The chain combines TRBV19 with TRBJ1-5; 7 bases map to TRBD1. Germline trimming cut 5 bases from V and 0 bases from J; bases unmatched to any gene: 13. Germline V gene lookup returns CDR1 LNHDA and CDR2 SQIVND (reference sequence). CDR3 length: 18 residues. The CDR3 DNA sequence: TGTGCCAGTAGTCGCCCAAGGGGACAGCAATATAGCAATCAGCCCCAGCATTTT. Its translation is CASSRPRGQQYSNQPQHF.

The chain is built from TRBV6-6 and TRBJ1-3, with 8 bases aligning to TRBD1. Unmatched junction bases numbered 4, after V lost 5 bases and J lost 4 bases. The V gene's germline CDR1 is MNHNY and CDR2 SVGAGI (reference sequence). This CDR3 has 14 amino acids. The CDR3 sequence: CASSRQGSGNTIYF. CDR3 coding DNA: TGTGCCAGCAGTCGACAGGGGTCGGGAAACACCATATATTTT.

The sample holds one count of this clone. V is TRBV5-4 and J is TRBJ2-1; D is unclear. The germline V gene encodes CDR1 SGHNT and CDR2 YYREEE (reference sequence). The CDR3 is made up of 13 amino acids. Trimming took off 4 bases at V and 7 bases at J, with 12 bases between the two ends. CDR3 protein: CASSRPLTNEQFF. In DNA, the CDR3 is TGTGCCAGCAGCCGTCCGCTCACTAATGAGCAGTTCTTC.

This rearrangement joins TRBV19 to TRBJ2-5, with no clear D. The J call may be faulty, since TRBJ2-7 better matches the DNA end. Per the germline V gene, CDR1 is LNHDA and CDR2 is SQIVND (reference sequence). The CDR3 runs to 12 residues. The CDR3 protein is CARVKRFYEQYF. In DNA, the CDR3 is TGTGCCAGGGTCAAGAGGTTCTACGAGCAGTACTTC.

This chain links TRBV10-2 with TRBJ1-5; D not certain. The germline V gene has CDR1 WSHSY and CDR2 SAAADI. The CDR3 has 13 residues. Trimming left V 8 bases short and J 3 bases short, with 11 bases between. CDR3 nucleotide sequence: TGCGCCAGCTCCCCGGGGTTCAATCAGCCCCAGCATTTT. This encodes CASSPGFNQPQHF.

CDR3 protein: CASRTTGANYGYTF. CDR3 DNA sequence: TGTGCCAGCAGAACGACAGGGGCAAACTATGGCTACACCTTC. This chain links TRBV6-1 with TRBJ1-2, with 8 bases matching TRBD1. Germline V gene lookup returns CDR1 MNHNS and CDR2 SASEGT. V trimming: 6 bases; J trimming: 2 bases; junction bases outside the gene matches: 5. This CDR3 comprises 14 residues.

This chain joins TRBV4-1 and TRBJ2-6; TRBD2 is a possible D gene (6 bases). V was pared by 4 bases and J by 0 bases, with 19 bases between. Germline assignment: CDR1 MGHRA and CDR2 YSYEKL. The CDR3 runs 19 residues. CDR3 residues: CASSPLEGRRTSGANVLTF. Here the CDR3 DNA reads TGCGCCAGCAGCCCTCTGGAGGGGCGGAGAACCTCTGGGGCCAACGTCCTGACTTTC.